These T cell receptor beta chains were read from a single sample in a study of beta chain features in type 1 diabetes. TCRdb keeps only in-frame clones here, not all; method: immunoSEQ multiplex PCR. This table has approximately 340,000 clones, approximately 16% appearing once. Sequencing used naive CD4+ T cells from blood. The receptors shown here come from a woman between 18 and 30 years old in good health. The CDR3 runs from the conserved cysteine through the conserved F or W. D genes are given only for firm matches. Not every row has a clone size; where given, it reads once, few, many or a size class.

d_gene	abundance	v_gene	j_gene	CDR3nt	CDR3aa
TRBD1	-	TRBV30	TRBJ1-2	TGTGCCTGTGGGACAGACTATGGCTACACCTTC	CACGTDYGYTF
TRBD1	few	TRBV4-2	TRBJ2-2	TGTGCCAGCAGCCAAGCGGGACAGGGCGTAGGGAAGCGGGCCGGGGAGCTGTTTTTT	CASSQAGQGVGKRAGELFF
-	-	TRBV30	TRBJ1-5	TGTGCCTGGAGTGACGAGGGGGATCAGCCCCAGCATTTT	CAWSDEGDQPQHF
TRBD1	few	TRBV5-6	TRBJ1-2	TGTGCCAGCAGCTCAAGCCGGACAGGGATCTATGGCTACACCTTC	CASSSSRTGIYGYTF
TRBD1	few	TRBV29-1	TRBJ2-7	TGCAGCGTTACCCGGGACAGTTACGAGCAGTACTTC	CSVTRDSYEQYF
TRBD2	few	TRBV4-1	TRBJ2-1	TGCGCCAGCAGCCGAGCGGCGGGAGTCTCCTACAATGAGCAGTTCTTC	CASSRAAGVSYNEQFF
TRBD2	-	TRBV29-1	TRBJ2-1	TGCAGCGTTGGTCGGATAGCGGGGATCAATGAGCAGTTCTTC	CSVGRIAGINEQFF
TRBD1	-	TRBV30	TRBJ2-1	TGTGCCTGGAGTAAGGGACAGGGTTACAATGAGCAGTTCTTC	CAWSKGQGYNEQFF
-	-	TRBV15	TRBJ2-5	TGTGCCACCAGCAGAGATACGGGAGAGGGGGAGACCCAGTACTTC	CATSRDTGEGETQYF
-	-	TRBV6-1	TRBJ2-7	TGTGCCAGCCCCTCGAGGCTCTACGAGCAGTACTTC	CASPSRLYEQYF
-	-	TRBV29-1	TRBJ1-5	TGCAGCGCCGCGGGCCTCGGGGGGCATCAGCCCCAGCATTTT	CSAAGLGGHQPQHF
-	-	TRBV7-8	TRBJ2-6	TGTGCCAGCAGCTTGCCTTCGGGATCTGGGGCCAACGTCCTGACTTTC	CASSLPSGSGANVLTF
-	few	TRBV19	TRBJ1-1	TGTGCCAGTAGTCCAGGGGTTTCCGGGAACACTGAAGCTTTCTTT	CASSPGVSGNTEAFF
-	few	TRBV29-1	TRBJ1-1	TGCAGCGTTGAAGCACGGTTGAACACTGAAGCTTTCTTT	CSVEARLNTEAFF
TRBD2	-	TRBV29-1	TRBJ2-7	TGCAGCGTTCTAGCGGGAGTGTACGAGCAGTACTTC	CSVLAGVYEQYF
TRBD1	few	TRBV18	TRBJ2-3	TGTGCCAGCTCACGGGACAGGGGCGTCACAGATACGCAGTATTTT	CASSRDRGVTDTQYF
TRBD2	-	TRBV11-2	TRBJ2-1	TGTGCCAGCAGCCCTACTAGCGGCTCCTACAATGAGCAGTTCTTC	CASSPTSGSYNEQFF
TRBD2	few	TRBV10-3	TRBJ2-1	TGTGCCATCAGTGACCAGACTAGCGGGAACTACAATGAGCAGTTCTTC	CAISDQTSGNYNEQFF
-	few	TRBV6-6	TRBJ1-1	TGTGCCAGCGATTGGGGCAGAACGAACACTGAAGCTTTCTTT	CASDWGRTNTEAFF
TRBD2	-	TRBV27	TRBJ2-7	TGTGCCAGCACCCGTAGCGGGAGGCCCTACGAGCAGTACTTC	CASTRSGRPYEQYF
TRBD1	few	TRBV6-5	TRBJ1-2	TGTGCCAGCAGACTTGGACAGGGGTATGGCTACACCTTC	CASRLGQGYGYTF
TRBD1	-	TRBV30	TRBJ2-7	TGTGCCTGGAGGCACGGGACAGGATACGAGCAGTACTTC	CAWRHGTGYEQYF
-	-	TRBV7-6	TRBJ2-3	TGTGCCAGCAGCTCAGGGGTCGCAGATACGCAGTATTTT	CASSSGVADTQYF
-	-	TRBV16	TRBJ1-1	TGTGCCAGCACCACCAACAGATTGAACACTGAAGCTTTCTTT	CASTTNRLNTEAFF
TRBD2	few	TRBV9	TRBJ2-7	TGTGCCAGCAGTCCCTGGGGGGGTAAACCCTACGAGCAGTACTTC	CASSPWGGKPYEQYF
TRBD1	few	TRBV7-9	TRBJ2-7	TGTGCCAGCAGCCTGGACAGGTTTGGCGACGAGCAGTACTTC	CASSLDRFGDEQYF
TRBD1	-	TRBV9	TRBJ2-2	TGTGCCAGCAGCCCCAGACAGGGGTCGAACACCGGGGAGCTGTTTTTT	CASSPRQGSNTGELFF
-	-	TRBV9	TRBJ2-1	TGTGCAGGTATCGGGGCGGGGATGATTAATGAGCAGTTCTTC	CAGIGAGMINEQFF
-	-	TRBV4-2	TRBJ1-5	TGTGCCAGCAGCCAAAAGGGGCAGGGCGGGGGGATCAATCAGCCCCAGCATTTT	CASSQKGQGGGINQPQHF
TRBD1	-	TRBV7-9	TRBJ2-1	TGTGCCAGCAGCGCTGGACAGGGGTCGATCGAGTTCTTC	CASSAGQGSIEFF
-	-	TRBV29-1	TRBJ2-1	TGCAGCGTTGAGGGCACACCGACTAGTAAGCAGTTCTTC	CSVEGTPTSKQFF
-	-	TRBV19	TRBJ2-6	TGTGCCAGTAGTGCCTTCGGGACTCCAATCTCTGGGGCCAACGTCCTGACTTTC	CASSAFGTPISGANVLTF
-	-	TRBV28	TRBJ2-1	TGTGCCAGCAGTAACCCGGGACGGGGGAATGAGCAGTTCTTC	CASSNPGRGNEQFF
-	few	TRBV7-2	TRBJ2-1	TGTGCCAGCAGCTTAGTTGCGGGAATTCCCTACAATGAGCAGTTCTTC	CASSLVAGIPYNEQFF
TRBD1	few	TRBV7-9	TRBJ1-1	TGTGCCAGCAGCTCCCAGGGGGCTGGCACTGAAGCTTTCTTT	CASSSQGAGTEAFF
TRBD1	few	TRBV7-9	TRBJ2-5	TGTGCCAGCAGCTCCTCAGGGGGCGGTGAGACCCAGTACTTC	CASSSSGGGETQYF
-	few	TRBV7-2	TRBJ2-3	TGTGCCAGCAGCCCAGGATATGGAACTAGCACAGATACGCAGTATTTT	CASSPGYGTSTDTQYF
TRBD1	few	TRBV9	TRBJ2-1	TGTGCCAGCAGCCCACCGGGACAGGGCACCTACAATGAGCAGTTCTTC	CASSPPGQGTYNEQFF
-	few	TRBV6-6	TRBJ2-3	TGTGCCAGCAGTCGGACGGGATTTCCAGATACGCAGTATTTT	CASSRTGFPDTQYF
-	few	TRBV7-2	TRBJ2-5	TGTGCCAGCAGCTCCGGGGAGACCCAGTACTTC	CASSSGETQYF
-	few	TRBV5-6	TRBJ2-7	TGTGCCAGCAGCTCCCCACCCGGCTCCTACGAGCAGTACTTC	CASSSPPGSYEQYF
-	few	TRBV19	TRBJ2-1	TGTGCCAGTAGTATACAGGGGAGTTACAATGAGCAGTTCTTC	CASSIQGSYNEQFF
TRBD1	-	TRBV30	TRBJ1-1	TGTGCCTGGAGTGGAGACCCGGGACAGGGAGTTAGAGCTTTCTTT	CAWSGDPGQGVRAFF
-	-	TRBV30	TRBJ2-3	TGTGCCTGGAGCGGAGGGCATGGAGATACGCAGTATTTT	CAWSGGHGDTQYF
-	few	TRBV29-1	TRBJ1-5	TGCAGCGTTAGGGACACTGATCAGCCCCAGCATTTT	CSVRDTDQPQHF
-	-	TRBV1	TRBJ1-2	TGCACCAGCATCCGGGACAGGAACTATGGCTACACCTTC	CTSIRDRNYGYTF
-	-	TRBV29-1	TRBJ2-1	TGCAGCGCCTGGACTACAGTTAATGAGCAGTTCTTC	CSAWTTVNEQFF
TRBD1	few	TRBV5-1	TRBJ1-2	TGCGCCAGCAGCCCGGAGGGGACAGGGTTTTCTGGCTACACCTTC	CASSPEGTGFSGYTF
TRBD2	-	TRBV29-1	TRBJ2-7	TGCAGCGCTGGGACTAGCGGGATGTCAGGCGAGCAGTACTTC	CSAGTSGMSGEQYF
-	-	TRBV30	TRBJ2-7	TGTGCCTGGAGGGAAGGAGCCGAGCAGTACTTC	CAWREGAEQYF
-	few	TRBV29-1	TRBJ1-1	TGCAGCGTCGTTCCCCGGGGGGGAAATTTTGAAGCTTTCTTT	CSVVPRGGNFEAFF
TRBD1	few	TRBV5-4	TRBJ1-5	TGTGCCAGCAGCTTCACAGGGGGCGGCAATCAGCCCCAGCATTTT	CASSFTGGGNQPQHF
-	few	TRBV14	TRBJ1-2	TGTGCCAGCAGCCTGGGGCTTTCCCGAGATGGCTACACCTTC	CASSLGLSRDGYTF
-	few	TRBV20-1	TRBJ2-7	TGCAGTGCTATTAGCGGCTACGAGCAGTACTTC	CSAISGYEQYF
-	-	TRBV5-1	TRBJ2-2	TGCGCCAGCAGCTTGGTACTTTTTACTAGCACCGGGGAGCTGTTTTTT	CASSLVLFTSTGELFF
-	few	TRBV9	TRBJ2-2	TGTGCCAGCAGTCATCCAGGGGGGACCGGGGAGCTGTTTTTT	CASSHPGGTGELFF
TRBD2	-	TRBV4-3	TRBJ2-1	TGCGCCAGCAGCCGCCAAGACCATACTAGCGGGAGTAGGGGTGAGCAGTTCTTC	CASSRQDHTSGSRGEQFF
TRBD1	few	TRBV9	TRBJ2-5	TGTGCCAGCAGCGTTGACAGGGCGGTTCTAGAGACCCAGTACTTC	CASSVDRAVLETQYF
-	few	TRBV13	TRBJ1-2	TGTGCCAGCACCCGGCGCGGGGGTTCCTATGGCTACACCTTC	CASTRRGGSYGYTF